In its sample, the clone carrying this T cell receptor (beta chain) ranks as medium-sized. Its antigen is currently unknown. The authors made cDNA by 5'RACE with 10-nucleotide random UMIs. MiXCR, applied by TCRdb to the 5' RACE reads, yields one record per CDR3 protein. The table has about 44,000 distinct CDR3 sequences, 20% to 25% seen once. Germline assignment: CDR1 SGHKS and CDR2 YYEKEE (reference sequence). The CDR3 consists of 15 residues. The J segment lost 5 bases and the V segment lost 0 bases, leaving 1 base of the junction unmatched. Time point defined: technical triplicate 3. The data were taken from a study of neurological immune-mediated disorders. Whole-study results and caveats: No expanded-clone CDR3 amino acid sequence recurred across subjects, suggesting private TCR-beta repertoires.

Sequenced: PBMCs. This sequence originates from a man aged 60 to 75 with HTLV-1-associated myelopathy (HAM/TSP). The V gene is TRBV5-5, the J gene TRBJ2-1; the match to TRBD2 covers 11 bases. CDR3 amino acids: CASSLEGLADNEQFF. DNA of the CDR3: TGTGCCAGCAGCTTGGAGGGACTAGCGGACAATGAGCAGTTCTTC.